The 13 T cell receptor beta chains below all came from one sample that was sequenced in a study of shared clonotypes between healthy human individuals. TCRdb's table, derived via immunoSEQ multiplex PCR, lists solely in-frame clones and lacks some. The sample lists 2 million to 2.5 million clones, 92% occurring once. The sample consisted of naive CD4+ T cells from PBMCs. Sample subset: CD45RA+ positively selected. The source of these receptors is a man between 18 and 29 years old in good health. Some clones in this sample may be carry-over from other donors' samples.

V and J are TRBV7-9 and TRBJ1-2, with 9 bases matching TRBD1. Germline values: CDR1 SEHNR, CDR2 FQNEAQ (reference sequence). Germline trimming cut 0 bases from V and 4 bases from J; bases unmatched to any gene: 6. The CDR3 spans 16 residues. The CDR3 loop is CASSLADPQGAYGYTF. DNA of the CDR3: TGTGCCAGCAGCTTAGCGGATCCACAGGGGGCCTATGGCTACACCTTC.

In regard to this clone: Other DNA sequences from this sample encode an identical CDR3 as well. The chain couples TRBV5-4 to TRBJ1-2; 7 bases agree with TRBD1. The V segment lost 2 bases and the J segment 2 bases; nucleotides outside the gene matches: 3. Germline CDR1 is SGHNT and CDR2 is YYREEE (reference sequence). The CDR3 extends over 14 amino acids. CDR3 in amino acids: CASSLGGSNYGYTF. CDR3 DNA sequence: TGTGCCAGCAGCTTAGGGGGCAGCAACTATGGCTACACCTTC.

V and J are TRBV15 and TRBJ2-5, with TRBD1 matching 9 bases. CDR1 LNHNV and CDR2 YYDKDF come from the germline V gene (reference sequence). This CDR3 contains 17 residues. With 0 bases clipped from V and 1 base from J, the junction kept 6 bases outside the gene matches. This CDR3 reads CATSRDLGTGPQETQYF. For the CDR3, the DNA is TGTGCCACCAGCAGAGATTTAGGGACAGGGCCCCAAGAGACCCAGTACTTC.

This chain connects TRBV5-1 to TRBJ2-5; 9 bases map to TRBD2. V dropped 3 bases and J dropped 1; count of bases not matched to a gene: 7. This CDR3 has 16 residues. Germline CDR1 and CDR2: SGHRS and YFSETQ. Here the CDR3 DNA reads TGCGCCAGCAGCTCGGGGGCTAGCGGGGTCCAAGAGACCCAGTACTTC. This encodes CASSSGASGVQETQYF.

The CDR3 coding sequence is TGTGCCAGCATAAGGGGACTAGGGTACGAGCAGTACTTC. It is translated as CASIRGLGYEQYF. The gene calls are TRBV6-6 and TRBJ2-7, with TRBD2 identical over 8 bases. Germline V gene sequence: CDR1 MNHNY, CDR2 SVGAGI (reference sequence). This CDR3 has 13 residues. The ends lost 7 bases at V and 4 bases at J; junction bases unmatched: 6.

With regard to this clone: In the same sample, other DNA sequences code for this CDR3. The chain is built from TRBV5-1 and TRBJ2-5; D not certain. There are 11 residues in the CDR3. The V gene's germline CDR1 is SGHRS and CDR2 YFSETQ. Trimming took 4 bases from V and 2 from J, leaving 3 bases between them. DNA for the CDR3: TGCGCCAGCAGCGGACAAGAGACCCAGTACTTC. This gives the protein CASSGQETQYF.

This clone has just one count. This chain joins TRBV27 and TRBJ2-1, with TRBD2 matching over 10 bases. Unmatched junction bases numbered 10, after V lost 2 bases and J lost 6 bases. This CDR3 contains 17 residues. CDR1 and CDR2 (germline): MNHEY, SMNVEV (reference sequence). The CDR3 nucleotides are TGTGCCAGCAGTTTACGGGCCCTAGCGGGAGTCGGCAATGAGCAGTTCTTC. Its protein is CASSLRALAGVGNEQFF.

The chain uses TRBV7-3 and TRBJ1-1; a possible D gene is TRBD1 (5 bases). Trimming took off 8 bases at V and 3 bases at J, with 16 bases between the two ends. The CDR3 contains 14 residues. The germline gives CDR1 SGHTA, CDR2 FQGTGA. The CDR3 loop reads CASVPTGGYTEAFF. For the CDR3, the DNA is TGTGCCAGCGTACCGACGGGGGGGTACACTGAAGCTTTCTTT.

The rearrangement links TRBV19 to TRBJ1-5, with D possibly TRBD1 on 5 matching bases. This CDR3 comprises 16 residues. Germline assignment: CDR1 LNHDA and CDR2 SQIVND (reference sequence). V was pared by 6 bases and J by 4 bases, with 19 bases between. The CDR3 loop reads CASSPKGAVLNQPQHF. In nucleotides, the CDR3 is TGTGCCAGTAGCCCTAAAGGGGCAGTCTTAAATCAGCCCCAGCATTTT.

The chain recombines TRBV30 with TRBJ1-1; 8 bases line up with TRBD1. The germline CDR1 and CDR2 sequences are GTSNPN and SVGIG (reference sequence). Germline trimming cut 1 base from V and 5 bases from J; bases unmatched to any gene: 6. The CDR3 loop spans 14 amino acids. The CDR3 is CAWSAAGGETEAFF. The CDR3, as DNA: TGTGCCTGGAGTGCTGCAGGGGGCGAGACTGAAGCTTTCTTT.

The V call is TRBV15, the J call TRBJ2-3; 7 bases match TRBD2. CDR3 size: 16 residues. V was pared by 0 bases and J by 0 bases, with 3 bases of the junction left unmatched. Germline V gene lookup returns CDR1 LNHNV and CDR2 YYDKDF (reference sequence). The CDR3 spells CATSRDLSGSTDTQYF. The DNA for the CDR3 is TGTGCCACCAGCAGAGATCTTAGCGGGAGCACAGATACGCAGTATTTT. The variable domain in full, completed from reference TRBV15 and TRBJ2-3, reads DAMVIQNPRYQVTQFGKPVTLSCSQTLNHNVMYWYQQKSSQAPKLLFHYYDKDFNNEADTPDNFQSRRPNTSFCFLDIRSPGLGDTAMYLCATSRDLSGSTDTQYFGPGTRLTVL.

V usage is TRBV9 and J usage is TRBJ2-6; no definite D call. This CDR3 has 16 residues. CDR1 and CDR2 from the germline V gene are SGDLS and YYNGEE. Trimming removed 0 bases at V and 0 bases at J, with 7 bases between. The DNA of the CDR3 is TGTGCCAGCAGCGTAGCGGTCCTCTCTGGGGCCAACGTCCTGACTTTC. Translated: CASSVAVLSGANVLTF.

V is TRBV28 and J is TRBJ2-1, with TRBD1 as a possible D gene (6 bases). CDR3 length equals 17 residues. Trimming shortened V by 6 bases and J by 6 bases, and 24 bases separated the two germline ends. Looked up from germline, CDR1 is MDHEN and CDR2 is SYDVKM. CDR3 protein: CASSSPLDIRGGNEQFF. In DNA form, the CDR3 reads TGTGCCAGCAGCTCTCCTCTGGACATCCGAGGGGGCAATGAGCAGTTCTTC. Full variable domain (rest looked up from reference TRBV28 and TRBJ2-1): DVKVTQSSRYLVKRTGEKVFLECVQDMDHENMFWYRQDPGLGLRLIYFSYDVKMKEKGDIPEGYSVSREKKERFSLILESASTNQTSMYLCASSSPLDIRGGNEQFFGPGTRLTVL.